The next 17 T cell receptor beta chains were all read from a single sample in a study of blood T cell repertoires in COVID-19. Some clones are missing from TCRdb's copy, which holds only in-frame ones; the method was immunoSEQ multiplex PCR. In the table there are 250,000 to 300,000 clones, 70% to 90% of which are singletons. Sequenced material: peripheral blood. The receptor source for this set is a woman aged 55-75 years with COVID-19, enrolled during active disease.

This rearrangement joins TRBV10-2 to TRBJ2-3, with D perhaps matching TRBD2 (6 bases). Trimming pared 6 bases from V and 5 bases from J, leaving 9 bases between. Germline V gene lookup returns CDR1 WSHSY and CDR2 SAAADI. This CDR3 spans 12 amino acids. The CDR3 sequence: CASSPAGDTQYF. The CDR3 DNA reads as TGCGCCAGCAGCCCAGCGGGAGATACGCAGTATTTT.

The CDR3 sequence: CASSLGRGGTDTQYF. Written as DNA, the CDR3 is TGTGCCAGCAGCTTGGGGAGGGGGGGCACAGATACGCAGTATTTT. This chain links TRBV7-9 with TRBJ2-3; TRBD2 is a possible D gene (7 bases). The CDR3 loop spans 15 amino acids. Germline V gene sequence: CDR1 SEHNR, CDR2 FQNEAQ (reference sequence). V lost 3 bases and J 1 base, leaving 11 bases between the germline ends.

The chain employs TRBV4-1 and TRBJ2-1, with 13 bases fitting TRBD2. Trimming cost V 4 bases and J 5 bases; bases outside gene matches: 17. This CDR3 comprises 20 residues. In germline, CDR1 is MGHRA, CDR2 YSYEKL. In DNA form, the CDR3 reads TGCGCCAGCAGCCCTATTCCGGGACTAGCGGGGAAAAAAGGAAACAATGAGCAGTTCTTC. Amino acids: CASSPIPGLAGKKGNNEQFF.

The chain combines TRBV7-9 with TRBJ1-3; 7 bases line up with TRBD1. In germline, CDR1 is SEHNR, CDR2 FQNEAQ (reference sequence). This CDR3 has 15 amino acids. After removal of 5 bases from V and 4 bases from J, the junction contained 8 bases not matched to a gene. CDR3 sequence (DNA): TGTGCCAGCAGCCAACTCGAGGGGGCCGGAAACACCATATATTTT. Its protein is CASSQLEGAGNTIYF.

The gene calls are TRBV13 and TRBJ1-5; perhaps TRBD1 as D (6 bases). CDR1 is PRHDT and CDR2 is FYEKMQ in the germline V gene (reference sequence). The V and J ends lost 7 bases and 5 bases respectively, with 21 bases between them. The CDR3 is 16 residues long. CDR3 coding DNA: TGTGCCAGCACGCGAGCGGGGGCGGGAGGCGATCAGCCCCAGCATTTT. Protein sequence: CASTRAGAGGDQPQHF.

The chain recombines TRBV19 with TRBJ2-5, with D perhaps matching TRBD2 (6 bases). Trimming cost V 5 bases and J 2 bases, with 12 bases left between them. The CDR3 loop spans 14 amino acids. From germline, CDR1 is LNHDA and CDR2 SQIVND (reference sequence). The CDR3 sequence: CASSPLTRQETQYF. The CDR3 DNA sequence: TGTGCCAGTAGTCCCTTGACTAGACAAGAGACCCAGTACTTC.

This clone was detected only once. This rearrangement joins TRBV6-4 to TRBJ1-1; no clear D gene. Per the germline V gene, CDR1 is MRHNA and CDR2 is SNTAGT. This CDR3 is built from 13 residues. Trimming stripped 4 bases from V and 1 base from J, with 7 bases between. CDR3 amino acids: CASSVQWNTEAFF. In DNA, the CDR3 is TGTGCCAGCAGTGTTCAGTGGAACACTGAAGCTTTCTTT.

This sequence joins TRBV4-1 and TRBJ2-2; 8 nucleotides line up with TRBD2. V shed 0 bases, J shed 0 bases, and the junction held 0 bases outside the gene matches. The CDR3 runs 16 residues. Germline CDR1 MGHRA, CDR2 YSYEKL. The DNA of the CDR3 is TGCGCCAGCAGCCAAGAACTAGCGGCGAACACCGGGGAGCTGTTTTTT. Protein: CASSQELAANTGELFF.

In its sample, this clone was seen a few times. The CDR3 is CASSFGQVSNQPQHF. In DNA form, the CDR3 reads TGTGCCAGCAGTTTTGGACAGGTTAGCAATCAGCCCCAGCATTTT. V gene TRBV28 combines with J gene TRBJ1-5; 7 bases are a match to TRBD1. CDR1 is MDHEN and CDR2 is SYDVKM in the germline V gene. J gave up 0 bases and V 3 bases, and 2 bases lay outside the gene matches. CDR3 length: 15 residues.

The genes are TRBV27 and TRBJ1-2, with TRBD1 matching 8 bases. The germline gives CDR1 MNHEY, CDR2 SMNVEV (reference sequence). The CDR3 has 13 residues. J gave up 2 bases and V 8 bases, and 4 bases lay outside the gene matches. The chain's CDR3 is CASLGQGNYGYTF. The CDR3 DNA follows: TGTGCCAGCCTCGGACAGGGCAACTATGGCTACACCTTC.

DNA for the CDR3: TGTGCCAGCAGCGCCGGGACAGGGCTGGGCTACACCTTC. It codes for CASSAGTGLGYTF. The chain has TRBV6-5 and TRBJ1-2, with 9 positions matching TRBD1. Trimming at V came to 6 bases and at J to 8 bases, leaving 7 bases not matched to a gene. The CDR3 has 13 residues. Looked up from germline, CDR1 is MNHEY and CDR2 is SVGAGI.

This chain connects TRBV28 to TRBJ2-6; D remains ambiguous. This CDR3 comprises 16 residues. Germline CDR1 and CDR2: MDHEN and SYDVKM. The V and J ends lost 8 bases and 2 bases respectively, with 16 bases between them. CDR3 region: CASSSNGSPGANVLTF. The CDR3 DNA reads as TGTGCCAGCTCCAGTAATGGCTCCCCTGGGGCCAACGTCCTGACTTTC.

The chain uses TRBV29-1 and TRBJ2-3; weak D call: TRBD2 (5 bases). CDR3 length: 13 amino acids. The germline V gene has CDR1 SQVTM and CDR2 ANQGSEA. V lost 3 bases and J lost 4, with 11 bases in between. The CDR3 DNA sequence: TGCAGCGTTGATGTGGAGGATCCAGATACGCAGTATTTT. It translates to CSVDVEDPDTQYF.

V is TRBV29-1 and J is TRBJ1-5, with 10 positions matching TRBD1. From germline, CDR1 is SQVTM and CDR2 ANQGSEA. Trimming took 7 bases from V and 2 from J; bases not matched to a gene: 11. The CDR3 covers 16 residues. The CDR3 DNA is TGCAGCGCAACTGAGGGAGGGACAGGGGGCAATCAGCCCCAGCATTTT. Translating gives CSATEGGTGGNQPQHF.

The chain is built from TRBV5-1 and TRBJ2-5; 8 bases line up with TRBD1. The CDR3 length is 14 residues. Germline values: CDR1 SGHRS, CDR2 YFSETQ. V lost 6 bases and J lost 5; bases outside the gene matches: 9. The CDR3 sequence: CASTGAGGRETQYF. Written as DNA, the CDR3 is TGCGCCAGCACCGGGGCAGGGGGCAGGGAGACCCAGTACTTC.

The V and J genes are TRBV7-7 and TRBJ1-5; TRBD1 matches at 7 bases. Germline loops: CDR1 SSHAT, CDR2 FNYEAQ (reference sequence). V trimming: 5 bases; J trimming: 9 bases; junction bases outside the gene matches: 7. The CDR3 loop spans 13 amino acids. DNA for the CDR3: TGTGCCAGCAGCCCTGACAGGGATTCGCCCCAGCATTTT. It yields the protein CASSPDRDSPQHF. Full variable domain (outside the CDR3, taken from reference TRBV7-7 and TRBJ1-5): GAGVSQSPRYKVTKRGQDVTLRCDPISSHATLYWYQQALGQGPEFLTYFNYEAQPDKSGLPSDRFSAERPEGSISTLTIQRTEQRDSAMYRCASSPDRDSPQHFGDGTRLSIL.

The rearrangement uses TRBV27 and TRBJ2-3; 7 nucleotides line up with TRBD2. Unmatched junction bases numbered 4, after V lost 2 bases and J lost 2 bases. The V gene's germline CDR1 is MNHEY and CDR2 SMNVEV (reference sequence). CDR3 length: 15 residues. This CDR3 is CASSLASGITDTQYF. The CDR3 DNA sequence: TGTGCCAGCAGTTTAGCTAGCGGAATCACAGATACGCAGTATTTT.